These 25 T cell receptor beta chains were all obtained from the same sample, sequenced in a study of T cells in Graves' hyperthyroidism and ophthalmopathy. RNA transcripts were the template for amplifying TCR beta CDR3 regions. Primed by the HTBI set, a first-round RT-PCR was run on the TCR CDR3. TCRdb itself ran the multiplex PCR reads through MiXCR, one entry per CDR3 protein. Altogether hundreds of thousands of distinct CDR3 sequences are present, about a fifth being singletons, with the ten largest covering under 35%. Sequences were obtained from blood. Receptors were obtained from a man in his thirties or forties with Graves' ophthalmopathy.

V usage is TRBV29-1 and J usage is TRBJ1-1; D remains ambiguous. The V gene's germline CDR1 is SQVTM and CDR2 ANQGSEA. The V gene lost 1 base and the J gene lost 11 bases, with 17 bases spanning the gap. This CDR3 is 13 amino acids long. CDR3 region: CSVEVGRAGGAFF. CDR3 DNA sequence: TGCAGCGTTGAAGTGGGTCGGGCAGGAGGGGCTTTCTTT.

This clonotype was observed a handful of times. The rearrangement links TRBV9 to TRBJ2-5; 10 bases match TRBD1. J lost 5 bases, V lost 4 bases, and 8 bases had no gene match. Per the germline V gene, CDR1 is SGDLS and CDR2 is YYNGEE. CDR3 length: 15 residues. CDR3: CASSPTGTGDETQYF. DNA for the CDR3: TGTGCCAGCAGCCCAACCGGGACAGGGGACGAGACCCAGTACTTC. Combining the CDR3 with reference TRBV9 and TRBJ2-5 gives the whole variable domain DSGVTQTPKHLITATGQRVTLRCSPRSGDLSVYWYQQSLDQGLQFLIQYYNGEERAKGNILERFSAQQFPDLHSELNLSSLELGDSALYFCASSPTGTGDETQYFGPGTRLLVL.

This chain connects TRBV11-2 to TRBJ1-4; weak D call: TRBD1 (5 bases). Trimming cost V 2 bases and J 3 bases, with 7 bases left between them. The CDR3 extends over 14 amino acids. In germline, CDR1 is SGHAT, CDR2 FQNNGV. CDR3 protein: CASSLWGANEKLFF. The CDR3 DNA is TGTGCCAGCAGCTTATGGGGGGCTAATGAAAAACTGTTTTTT. Full variable domain (remainder filled in from reference TRBV11-2 and TRBJ1-4): EAGVAQSPRYKIIEKRQSVAFWCNPISGHATLYWYQQILGQGPKLLIQFQNNGVVDDSQLPKDRFSAERLKGVDSTLKIQPAKLEDSAVYLCASSLWGANEKLFFGSGTQLSVL.

The rearrangement uses TRBV5-1 and TRBJ1-1, with 8 positions matching TRBD1. Trimming at V came to 4 bases and at J to 11 bases, leaving 7 bases not matched to a gene. The CDR3 loop spans 12 amino acids. Germline V gene data show CDR1 as SGHRS and CDR2 as YFSETQ. CDR3 region: CASSAGQGRAFF. The CDR3 DNA sequence: TGCGCCAGCAGCGCTGGACAGGGACGGGCTTTCTTT.

This clonotype was seen many times. The V call is TRBV6-2 or TRBV6-3, the J call TRBJ1-2; TRBD1 agrees at 8 bases. The germline V gene encodes CDR1 MNHEY and CDR2 SVGEGT. CDR3 length equals 15 residues. After removal of 6 bases from V and 4 bases from J, the junction contained 10 bases not matched to a gene. This chain's CDR3 is CASSSGQATGYGYTF. CDR3 nucleotides: TGTGCCAGCAGCTCGGGACAGGCGACGGGCTATGGCTACACCTTC.

Worth noting for this clonotype: A much bigger clone sits one base away, suggesting this may be a read error. The V gene is TRBV7-9, the J gene TRBJ2-1, with TRBD2 identical over 8 bases. This CDR3 is built from 15 residues. Germline V gene sequence: CDR1 SEHNR, CDR2 FQNEAQ (reference sequence). The CDR3 coding sequence is TGTGCCAGCAGCTCCGCGGGAGGCCCCTACAATGGGCAGTTCTTC. This codes for CASSSAGGPYNGQFF.

This chain uses TRBV4-1 with TRBJ2-5; 7 positions agree with TRBD1. After removal of 3 bases from V and 3 bases from J, the junction contained 4 bases not matched to a gene. CDR1 MGHRA and CDR2 YSYEKL come from the germline V gene. CDR3 size: 14 residues. CDR3 region: CASSHGTAKETQYF. CDR3 nucleotides: TGCGCCAGCAGCCACGGGACAGCCAAAGAGACCCAGTACTTC.

This clonotype has at least ten counts. The chain employs TRBV27 and TRBJ1-5, with unresolved D. This CDR3 is 12 amino acids long. V lost 5 bases and J lost 6, with 8 bases in between. CDR1 is MNHEY, CDR2 SMNVEV, per germline (reference sequence). In DNA, the CDR3 is TGTGCCAGCAGTACCTCAGGTCAGCCCCAGCATTTT. It yields the protein CASSTSGQPQHF.

The genes are TRBV6-1 and TRBJ1-2, with a tentative D call TRBD1 (6 bases). CDR3 size: 13 residues. Germline loops: CDR1 MNHNS, CDR2 SASEGT. The V and J ends lost 5 bases and 4 bases respectively, with 11 bases between them. For the CDR3, the DNA is TGTGCCAGCAGTAGGGGACACATCTATGGCTACACCTTC. It encodes CASSRGHIYGYTF.

For the CDR3, the DNA is TGCAGCTTTGGGACACGGAACTATGGCTACACCTTC. As protein: CSFGTRNYGYTF. The rearrangement joins TRBV29-1 to TRBJ1-2, with D tentatively TRBD1 (6 bases). Looked up from germline, CDR1 is SQVTM and CDR2 is ANQGSEA. Trimming stripped 8 bases from V and 2 bases from J, with 12 bases between. The CDR3 runs 12 residues.

V usage is TRBV4-1 and J usage is TRBJ1-4; perhaps TRBD1 as D (5 bases). The CDR3 is made up of 17 amino acids. The germline V gene encodes CDR1 MGHRA and CDR2 YSYEKL. Trimming pared 0 bases from V and 7 bases from J, leaving 18 bases between. The CDR3 bases are TGCGCCAGCAGCCAAGACGCCTCAGGGTCATTAGTTGAAAAACTGTTTTTT. This gives the protein CASSQDASGSLVEKLFF.

V gene TRBV20-1 combines with J gene TRBJ2-3, with TRBD2 matching over 8 bases. Per the germline V gene, CDR1 is DFQATT and CDR2 is SNEGSKA (reference sequence). This CDR3 has 16 amino acids. Unmatched junction bases numbered 13, after V lost 4 bases and J lost 4 bases. The DNA for the CDR3 is TGCAGTGCTAAAGAGGTCCGAGCGGGAGTATCAGATACGCAGTATTTT. This sequence encodes CSAKEVRAGVSDTQYF.

A remark on this clonotype: The junction departs from germline at one end; a sequencing error may be responsible. The chain employs TRBV10-3 and TRBJ2-1, with D possibly matching TRBD2 (6 bases). From germline, CDR1 is ENHRY and CDR2 SYGVKD. The CDR3 sequence is 18 residues long. The CDR3 DNA is TGTGCCACCAGTGTCCGGGGCGGGGCGGGGAGCTCCTACAATGAGCAGTTCTTC. It codes for CATSVRGGAGSSYNEQFF.

In the case of this clonotype: A much larger clone differs from this one at a single base, so this may be a read error. Because the CDR3 is missing its conserved closing phenylalanine or tryptophan, this is likely a read error. The chain uses TRBV6-1 and TRBJ2-1; D might be TRBD2 (6 bases). Germline lookup yields CDR1 MNHNS and CDR2 SASEGT. Trimming shortened V by 7 bases and J by 0 bases, and 10 bases separated the two germline ends. CDR3 length: 14 residues. The CDR3 DNA follows: TGTGCCAGCAAGGACGGGAGCTCCTACAATGAGCAGTTCCTC. Translating gives CASKDGSSYNEQFL.

The gene calls are TRBV19 and TRBJ1-4; 8 bases map to TRBD1. Germline assignment: CDR1 LNHDA and CDR2 SQIVND (reference sequence). The CDR3 runs 15 residues. The trim removed 5 bases at V and 7 bases at J, leaving 9 bases unmatched. The CDR3 loop reads CASSPQGAPGEKLFF. The DNA of the CDR3 is TGTGCCAGTAGTCCCCAGGGGGCGCCCGGTGAAAAACTGTTTTTT.

The J gene is TRBJ2-2, the V gene TRBV12-3 or TRBV12-4; D is perhaps TRBD1 (6 bases). V gave up 9 bases and J gave up 5 bases, with 19 bases separating them. The CDR3 has 15 amino acids. The CDR3 DNA follows: TGTGCCAGGACAGGCCGCTCCCTCCGGACCGGGGAGCTGTTTTTT. Its protein product is CARTGRSLRTGELFF.

This clonotype appeared a few times. The J gene is TRBJ2-1, the V gene TRBV18, with 8 bases fitting TRBD2. V lost 5 bases and J lost 3; bases outside the gene matches: 6. The CDR3 consists of 15 residues. CDR1 and CDR2 from the germline V gene are KGHSH and LQKENI. CDR3 amino acids: CASSSREGGYNEQFF. The CDR3 DNA sequence: TGTGCCAGCTCATCTCGGGAGGGCGGCTACAATGAGCAGTTCTTC. Full variable domain (missing parts from reference TRBV18 and TRBJ2-1): NAGVMQNPRHLVRRRGQEARLRCSPMKGHSHVYWYRQLPEEGLKFMVYLQKENIIDESGMPKERFSAEFPKEGPSILRIQQVVRGDSAAYFCASSSREGGYNEQFFGPGTRLTVL.

This clonotype was picked up many times. The chain joins TRBV13 to TRBJ2-5; weak D call: TRBD1 (6 bases). In germline, CDR1 is PRHDT, CDR2 FYEKMQ (reference sequence). Trimming left V 2 bases short and J 5 bases short, with 15 bases between. The CDR3 is made up of 15 amino acids. For the CDR3, the DNA is TGTGCCAGCAGCTTACACACAGGGTTGGAGGAGACCCAGTACTTC. Translating it yields CASSLHTGLEETQYF.

This clonotype has just a few counts. The CDR3 sequence is CASSPSMRGRGSPLHF. As DNA, the CDR3 is TGTGCCAGCAGCCCCTCCATGCGGGGGCGCGGTTCACCCCTCCACTTT. The gene calls are TRBV3-1 and TRBJ1-6; D possibly corresponds to TRBD1 (6 bases). Germline assignment: CDR1 LGHDT and CDR2 YNNKEL (reference sequence). This CDR3 contains 16 residues. The V end lost 4 bases, the J end lost 9 bases, and 19 bases lay between the germline ends.

Ten or more counts support this clonotype. The chain recombines TRBV5-1 with TRBJ2-1; TRBD2 agrees at 14 bases. Germline values: CDR1 SGHRS, CDR2 YFSETQ. J gave up 9 bases and V 4 bases, and 6 bases lay outside the gene matches. This CDR3 spans 15 amino acids. CDR3 region: CASSPAGLAGGEQFF. DNA of the CDR3: TGCGCCAGCAGCCCCGCCGGACTAGCGGGAGGTGAGCAGTTCTTC.

This clonotype was detected many times. The chain has TRBV28 and TRBJ1-1; unclear D gene. V lost 5 bases and J lost 4, with 14 bases in between. This CDR3 is built from 14 residues. Germline loops: CDR1 MDHEN, CDR2 SYDVKM. CDR3 sequence (DNA): TGTGCCAGCAGTAGCAAGGCTATTCCCACTGAAGCTTTCTTT. The encoded protein is CASSSKAIPTEAFF. Combining the CDR3 with reference TRBV28 and TRBJ1-1 gives the whole variable domain DVKVTQSSRYLVKRTGEKVFLECVQDMDHENMFWYRQDPGLGLRLIYFSYDVKMKEKGDIPEGYSVSREKKERFSLILESASTNQTSMYLCASSSKAIPTEAFFGQGTRLTVV.

There are a few counts of this clonotype. At one boundary the junction diverges from the germline segment, which might be a read error. This chain joins TRBV7-7 and TRBJ1-6; D perhaps matches TRBD1 (5 bases). The germline CDR1 and CDR2 sequences are SSHAT and FNYEAQ (reference sequence). This CDR3 is built from 15 residues. The CDR3 is CASSLDAGSNSPLHF. The DNA of the CDR3 is TGTGCTAGCAGCTTAGATGCAGGGTCGAATTCACCCCTCCACTTT.

This clonotype was seen ten or more times. This chain joins TRBV6-2 or TRBV6-3 and TRBJ2-7, with 9 bases aligning to TRBD1. Trimming cost V 8 bases and J 4 bases; bases outside gene matches: 3. This CDR3 comprises 12 residues. The germline V gene has CDR1 MNHEY and CDR2 SVGEGT. The CDR3 sequence: CASLGQGYEQYF. Here the CDR3 DNA reads TGTGCCAGCTTGGGACAGGGTTACGAGCAGTACTTC.

This clonotype was counted ten times or more. The chain couples TRBV5-8 to TRBJ2-3; 7 bases align to TRBD1. Trimming removed 3 bases from V and 6 bases from J; junction bases left unmatched: 7. Germline assignment: CDR1 SGHTS and CDR2 YDEGEE. The CDR3 runs to 14 residues. DNA of the CDR3: TGTGCCAGCAGCTCGGGACAGTCACGGGATACGCAGTATTTT. This sequence encodes CASSSGQSRDTQYF.

In this sample, this clonotype turned up a few times. The chain has TRBV5-1 and TRBJ1-1, with 8 bases matching TRBD1. With 0 bases clipped from V and 6 bases from J, the junction kept 16 bases outside the gene matches. CDR1 and CDR2 from the germline V gene are SGHRS and YFSETQ. The CDR3 has 18 residues. The CDR3 bases are TGCGCCAGCAGCTTGGCTCTATCGTTACCAGGGGGCCGCCCTGAAGCTTTCTTT. It translates to CASSLALSLPGGRPEAFF.